This TCR beta chain was sequenced for a study of blood T cells in healthy people across ages. Study-wide points: Investigators treated diversity estimates from one million T cells as underestimates. Getting older went along with TCR beta diversity per million T cells dropping roughly linearly. PBMCs went unsorted, and a conclusive naive versus antigen-experienced comparison was therefore prevented.

A J-beta primer mix and a sample-barcoded 5' primer were used in a second PCR of about 7 to 11 cycles. Tagging of each cDNA molecule was performed by a template-switch adaptor with 12 random nucleotides. Via MiXCR, TCRdb re-called the 5' RACE reads, giving one row per CDR3 protein. The data contain some 1.4 million distinct CDR3 sequences, about 43% of them singletons. Note on this clonotype: As yet, its antigen is unknown.

The material sequenced was blood. The TCR was taken from a woman between 18 and 29 years old in good health.

The CDR3 nucleotides read TGTGCCACCAGCAGGGGTGGACTAGCGGAGCTCTACAATGAGCAGTACTTC. Encoded protein: CATSRGGLAELYNEQYF. The chain uses TRBV15 and TRBJ2-1, with 10 bases identical to TRBD2. The DNA matches TRBJ2-7 better at its end, which makes the J call doubtful. CDR1 is LNHNV and CDR2 is YYDKDF in the germline V gene (reference sequence). CDR3 length equals 17 residues.